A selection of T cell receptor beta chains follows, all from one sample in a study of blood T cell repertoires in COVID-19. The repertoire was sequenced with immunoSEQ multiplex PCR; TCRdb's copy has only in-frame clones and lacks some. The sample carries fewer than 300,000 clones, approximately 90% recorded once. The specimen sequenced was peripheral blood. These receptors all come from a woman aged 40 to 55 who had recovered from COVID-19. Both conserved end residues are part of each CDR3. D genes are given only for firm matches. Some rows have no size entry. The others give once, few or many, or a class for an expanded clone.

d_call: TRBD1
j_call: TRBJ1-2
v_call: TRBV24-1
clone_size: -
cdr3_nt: TGTGCCACCAGTGACCCTTCCGGGACAGGGGACTATGGCTACACCTTC
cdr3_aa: CATSDPSGTGDYGYTF

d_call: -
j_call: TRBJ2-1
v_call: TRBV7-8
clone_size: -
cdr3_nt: TGTGCCAGCAGCCCCCACAGGGTATCCTACAATGAGCAGTTCTTC
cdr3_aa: CASSPHRVSYNEQFF

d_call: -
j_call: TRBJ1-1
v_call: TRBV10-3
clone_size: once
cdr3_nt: TGTGCCATCAGTGGGGGGGGAAACACTGAAGCTTTCTTT
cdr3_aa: CAISGGGNTEAFF

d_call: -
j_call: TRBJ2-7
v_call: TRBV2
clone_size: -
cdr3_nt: TGTGCCAGCTGGGGGCGGGAGAGTTTGGGGAGCTCCTACGAGCAGTACTTC
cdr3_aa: CASWGRESLGSSYEQYF

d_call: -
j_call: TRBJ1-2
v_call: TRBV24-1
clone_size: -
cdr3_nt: TGTGCCAGGGTCCCCCCCGGGGGACATGGCTACACCTTC
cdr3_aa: CARVPPGGHGYTF

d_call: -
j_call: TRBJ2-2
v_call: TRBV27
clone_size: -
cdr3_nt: TGTGCCAGCAGTTTATCCCGGGGACACCCGAACACCGGGGAGCTGTTTTTT
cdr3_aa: CASSLSRGHPNTGELFF

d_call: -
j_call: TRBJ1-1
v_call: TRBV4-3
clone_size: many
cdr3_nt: TGCGCCAGCAGCCAAGAGTGGGGACACCCGAACACTGAAGCTTTCTTT
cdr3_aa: CASSQEWGHPNTEAFF

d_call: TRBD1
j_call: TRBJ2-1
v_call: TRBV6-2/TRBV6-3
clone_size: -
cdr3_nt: TGTGCCAGCAGTTACATTGGGACAGGGCGCAATGAGCAGTTCTTC
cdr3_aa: CASSYIGTGRNEQFF

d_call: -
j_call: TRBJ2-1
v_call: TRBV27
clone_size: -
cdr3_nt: TGTGCCAGCAAGGGGGTCGGAAATGAGCAGTTCTTC
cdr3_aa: CASKGVGNEQFF

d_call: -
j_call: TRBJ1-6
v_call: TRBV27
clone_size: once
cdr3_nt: TGTGCCAGCAGTTTATCGTGGGGGCGGAAGGATTCACCCCTCCACTTT
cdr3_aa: CASSLSWGRKDSPLHF

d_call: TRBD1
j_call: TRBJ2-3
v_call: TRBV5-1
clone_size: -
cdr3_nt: TGCGCCAGCAGCCGACAGGGGGTTGGAGATACGCAGTATTTT
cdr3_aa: CASSRQGVGDTQYF

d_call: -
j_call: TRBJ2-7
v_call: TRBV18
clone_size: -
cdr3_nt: TGTGCCAGCTCACCCGGGGGTGGGGCGAGCGCGTACGAGCAGTACTTC
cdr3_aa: CASSPGGGASAYEQYF

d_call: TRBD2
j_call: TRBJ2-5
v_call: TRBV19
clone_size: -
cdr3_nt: TGTGCCAGTAGTATAGATGGGACTAGCGGCAACCAAGAGACCCAGTACTTC
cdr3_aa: CASSIDGTSGNQETQYF

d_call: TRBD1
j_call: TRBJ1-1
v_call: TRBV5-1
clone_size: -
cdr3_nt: TGCGCCAGCAGCCAGGGACAGCCCACTGAAGCTTTCTTT
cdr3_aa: CASSQGQPTEAFF

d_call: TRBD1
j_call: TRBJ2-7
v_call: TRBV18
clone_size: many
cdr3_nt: TGTGCCAGCTCACCAGAAGGGACAGTCGCCGAGCAGTACTTC
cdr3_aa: CASSPEGTVAEQYF

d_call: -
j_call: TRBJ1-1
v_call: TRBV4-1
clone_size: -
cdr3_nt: TGCGCCAGCAGCCGTGGACAGTCCACTGAAGCTTTCTTT
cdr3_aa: CASSRGQSTEAFF

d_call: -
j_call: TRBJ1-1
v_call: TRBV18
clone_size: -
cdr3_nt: TGTGCCAGCTCACCGCGGGGGGCCGACACTGAAGCTTTCTTT
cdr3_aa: CASSPRGADTEAFF

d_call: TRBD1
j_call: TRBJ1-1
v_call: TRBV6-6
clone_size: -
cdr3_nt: TGTGCCAGCATAGGGACAGAGAACACTGAAGCTTTCTTT
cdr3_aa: CASIGTENTEAFF

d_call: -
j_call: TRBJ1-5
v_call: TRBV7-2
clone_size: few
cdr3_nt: TGTGCCAGCAGCTTAGCTTGGACAACTCAGCCCCAGCATTTT
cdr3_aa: CASSLAWTTQPQHF

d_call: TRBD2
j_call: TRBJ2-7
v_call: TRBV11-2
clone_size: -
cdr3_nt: TGTGCCAGCAGCCCACTAGCGGGAGATCCCCGGCCCCTCTACGAGCAGTACTTC
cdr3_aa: CASSPLAGDPRPLYEQYF

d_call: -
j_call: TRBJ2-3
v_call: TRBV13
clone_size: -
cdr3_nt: TGTGCCAGCAGCTCGCAGCGGGCCCTGGGGCCGCAGTATTTT
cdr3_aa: CASSSQRALGPQYF

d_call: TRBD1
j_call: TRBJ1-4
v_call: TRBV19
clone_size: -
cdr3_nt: TGTGCCAGTACCAGGGGGACAGGGAGTGAAAAACTGTTTTTT
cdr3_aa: CASTRGTGSEKLFF

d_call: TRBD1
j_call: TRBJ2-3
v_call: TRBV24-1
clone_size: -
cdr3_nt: TGTGCCACCAGTGGGGGGACAGGCCTAGATACGCAGTATTTT
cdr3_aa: CATSGGTGLDTQYF

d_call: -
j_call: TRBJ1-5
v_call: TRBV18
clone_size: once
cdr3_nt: TGTGCCAGCTCACCGGGCGCGTCGGGCAATCAGCCCCAGCATTTT
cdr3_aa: CASSPGASGNQPQHF

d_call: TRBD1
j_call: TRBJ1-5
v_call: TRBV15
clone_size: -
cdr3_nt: TGTGCCACCAGCAGAGATGGGGCCAGGACAGGGGGAAGTCAGCCCCAGCATTTT
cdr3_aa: CATSRDGARTGGSQPQHF

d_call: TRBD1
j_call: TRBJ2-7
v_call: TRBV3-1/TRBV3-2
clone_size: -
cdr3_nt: TGTGCCAGCACCCCGTGGACAGGGGCCCTCGACGAGCAGTACTTC
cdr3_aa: CASTPWTGALDEQYF

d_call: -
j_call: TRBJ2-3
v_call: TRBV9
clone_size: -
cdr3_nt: TGTGCCAGCAGCGCCCACACAGATACGCAGTATTTT
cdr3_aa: CASSAHTDTQYF

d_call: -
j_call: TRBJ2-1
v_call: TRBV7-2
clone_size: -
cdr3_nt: TGTGCCAGCAGCTTAAGGGATAGCAGGTTCCCTAGCGTCGAGCAGTTCTTC
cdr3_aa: CASSLRDSRFPSVEQFF

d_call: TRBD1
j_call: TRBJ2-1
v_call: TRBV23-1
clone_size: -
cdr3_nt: TGCGCCAGCAGGGGACAGGGCTGCAATGAGCAGTTCTTC
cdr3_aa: CASRGQGCNEQFF

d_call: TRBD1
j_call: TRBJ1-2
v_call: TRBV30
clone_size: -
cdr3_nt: TGTGCCTGGAGAGCTCGCCCCGGGACAGGGAGGGTCGACACCTTC
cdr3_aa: CAWRARPGTGRVDTF

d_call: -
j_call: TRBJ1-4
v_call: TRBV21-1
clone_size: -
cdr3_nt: TGTGCCAGCAGCATTCGTGAAAAACTGTTTTTT
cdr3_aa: CASSIREKLFF

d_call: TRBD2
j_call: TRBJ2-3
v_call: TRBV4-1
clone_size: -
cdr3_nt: TGCGCCAGCAGCCGAGGGGGGACTAGCGGAACAGATACGCAGTATTTT
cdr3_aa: CASSRGGTSGTDTQYF

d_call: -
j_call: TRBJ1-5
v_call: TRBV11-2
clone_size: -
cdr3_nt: TGTGCCAGCAGCTTAGATAGGAGGCAGCCCCAGCATTTT
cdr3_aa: CASSLDRRQPQHF

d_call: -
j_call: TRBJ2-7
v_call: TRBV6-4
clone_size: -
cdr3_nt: TGTGCCAGCAGTGAGGTCAGGGGCTACGAGCAGTACTTC
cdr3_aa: CASSEVRGYEQYF

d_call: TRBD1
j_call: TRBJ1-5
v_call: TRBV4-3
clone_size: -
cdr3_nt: TGCGCCAGCAGCCAAACAGGGGGCGGTCAGCCCCAGCATTTT
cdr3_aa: CASSQTGGGQPQHF

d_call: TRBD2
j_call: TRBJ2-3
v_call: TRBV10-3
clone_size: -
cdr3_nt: TGTGCCACCTCAAGCGGGACCCACACAGATACGCAGTATTTT
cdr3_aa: CATSSGTHTDTQYF

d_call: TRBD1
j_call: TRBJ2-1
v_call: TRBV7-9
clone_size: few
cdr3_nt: TGTGCCAGCAGCAAGGACAGGGCGCCGGGGTTCTTC
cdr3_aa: CASSKDRAPGFF